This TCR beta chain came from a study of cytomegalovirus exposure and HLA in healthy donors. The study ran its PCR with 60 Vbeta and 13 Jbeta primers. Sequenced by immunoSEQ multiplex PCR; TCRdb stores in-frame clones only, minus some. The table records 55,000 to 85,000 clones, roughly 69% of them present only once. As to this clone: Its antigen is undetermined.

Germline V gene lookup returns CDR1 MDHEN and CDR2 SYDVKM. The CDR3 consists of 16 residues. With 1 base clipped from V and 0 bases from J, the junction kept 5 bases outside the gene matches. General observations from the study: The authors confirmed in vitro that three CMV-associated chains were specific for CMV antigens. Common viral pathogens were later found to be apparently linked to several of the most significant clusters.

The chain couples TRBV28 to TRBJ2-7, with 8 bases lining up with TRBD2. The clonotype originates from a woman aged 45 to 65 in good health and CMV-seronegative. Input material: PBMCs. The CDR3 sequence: CASSLSGLGPSYEQYF. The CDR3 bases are TGTGCCAGCAGTTTATCGGGACTAGGGCCCTCCTACGAGCAGTACTTC.